Listed below are T cell receptor beta chains from one sample, sequenced in a study of T cell changes during pregnancy in multiple sclerosis. Sequencing was performed with immunoSEQ multiplex PCR; in TCRdb, only in-frame clones are kept and a portion is missing. Of around 32,000 clones in the sample, 80% to 90% were seen once. The sequenced sample was CD8+ T cells from peripheral blood mononuclear cells, obtained in the third trimester of pregnancy. These receptors were obtained from a female donor with multiple sclerosis, enrolled in a pregnancy study. Both conserved end residues are part of each CDR3. The D gene is left open where the match is weak. Size values are once, few and many counts, or a class for expanded clones, and some rows have none.

d_call,j_call,v_call,clone_size,cdr3_nt,cdr3_aa
.,TRBJ1-6,TRBV6-1,.,TGTGCCAGCAGTGAACGAGGCCAGTATCATTCACCCCTCCACTTT,CASSERGQYHSPLHF
.,TRBJ1-6,TRBV2,few,TGTGCCAGCAGTGAAGCCAGGGCTAATAATTCACCCCTCCACTTT,CASSEARANNSPLHF
.,TRBJ2-7,TRBV6-1,.,TGTGCCAGCAGTGAAGTAAAAGGGAGCTCAGCCTACGAGCAGTACTTC,CASSEVKGSSAYEQYF
TRBD1,TRBJ2-7,TRBV5-6,few,TGTGCCAGCAGCTTGCAGGGGGCGTACGAGCAGTACTTC,CASSLQGAYEQYF
TRBD1,TRBJ1-2,TRBV7-9,.,TGTGCCAGCAGCCCCCGGACAGGGCCCGCCTATGGCTACACCTTC,CASSPRTGPAYGYTF
TRBD1,TRBJ2-5,TRBV5-4,.,TGTGCCAGCAGCCCCCGGGACAGGAAAGAGACCCAGTACTTC,CASSPRDRKETQYF
TRBD1,TRBJ2-2,TRBV27,.,TGTGCCAGCAGTCTGGGGACAGGGGACACCGGGGAGCTGTTTTTT,CASSLGTGDTGELFF
TRBD1,TRBJ2-7,TRBV27,.,TGTGCCTCTGGGGACAGCTACTACGAGCAGTACTTC,CASGDSYYEQYF
TRBD1,TRBJ1-2,TRBV27,.,TGTGCCAGCGCCCCGGGACAGGGCTTCGGGGGCTACACCTTC,CASAPGQGFGGYTF
.,TRBJ2-7,TRBV30,.,TGTGCCTGGAGTGTAAGGGGCGGAGTAAGTCGCGAGCAGTACTTC,CAWSVRGGVSREQYF
.,TRBJ2-2,TRBV2,once,TGTGCCAGCAGTGACAGGGGTAACACCGGGGAGCTGTTTTTT,CASSDRGNTGELFF
TRBD1,TRBJ1-5,TRBV18,.,TGTGCCAGCTCACCTACAGAGGACAGGGGGCATCAGCCCCAGCATTTT,CASSPTEDRGHQPQHF
.,TRBJ1-5,TRBV9,.,TGTGCCAGCAGCCCGTCGGGGGGCGATCAGCCCCAGCATTTT,CASSPSGGDQPQHF
.,TRBJ1-5,TRBV4-1,.,TGCGCCAGCAGCCAATCTGTCAATCAGCCCCAGCATTTT,CASSQSVNQPQHF
.,TRBJ2-1,TRBV7-8,.,TGTGCCAGCAGCTTAGCCAGGGCCCCTGGGAATGAGCAGTTCTTC,CASSLARAPGNEQFF
TRBD1,TRBJ2-7,TRBV7-9,.,TGTGCCAGCAGCCTCCGGGACAGGGGCGTGCACGAGCAGTACTTC,CASSLRDRGVHEQYF
.,TRBJ1-5,TRBV6-6,.,TGTGCCAGCAGTTCGCGGGGGGGCAGCAATCAGCCCCAGCATTTT,CASSSRGGSNQPQHF
TRBD2,TRBJ2-1,TRBV7-9,.,TGTGCCAGCAGCTTAGCGGCCAGCGGGGGGGAGGTCTTC,CASSLAASGGEVF
.,TRBJ1-2,TRBV9,.,TGTGCCAGCAGCTCCGGGACGGGGGTATTTCGCTACACCTTC,CASSSGTGVFRYTF
.,TRBJ1-6,TRBV18,.,TGTGCCAGCTCACCCTGGGGAGGGTATAATTCACCCCTCCACTTT,CASSPWGGYNSPLHF
TRBD2,TRBJ2-7,TRBV10-3,.,TGTGCCATCAGTTATAGCGGGGATTCCTACGAGCAGTACTTC,CAISYSGDSYEQYF
.,TRBJ2-2,TRBV2,.,TGTGCCAGCAGTGACCAGGACACAACGAACACCGGGGAGCTGTTTTTT,CASSDQDTTNTGELFF
TRBD1,TRBJ2-7,TRBV18,.,TGTGCCAGCCGAGCGGGACAGGGCCCCTACGAGCAGTACTTC,CASRAGQGPYEQYF
TRBD1,TRBJ2-7,TRBV7-6,.,TGTGCCAGCAGCTTAGGGACAGGGACCTACGAGCAGTACTTC,CASSLGTGTYEQYF
.,TRBJ2-1,TRBV4-1,.,TGCGCCAGCAGCCAAGATAGGACAATCAATGAGCAGTTCTTC,CASSQDRTINEQFF
TRBD1,TRBJ1-5,TRBV9,.,TGTGCCAGCAGCACCCCCGGGACAGCTTACTACCCTTCTCGCAATCAGCCCCAGCATTTT,CASSTPGTAYYPSRNQPQHF
TRBD2,TRBJ2-7,TRBV5-6,.,TGTGCCAGCAGCCCGTCGACTAGCGGGAGGAGAGGCGAGCAGTACTTC,CASSPSTSGRRGEQYF
.,TRBJ2-3,TRBV9,.,TGTGCCAGCAGCGTAGGGCCCTTCACAGATACGCAGTATTTT,CASSVGPFTDTQYF
.,TRBJ2-1,TRBV7-3,.,TGTGCCAGCAGCCCGTCCGGGGTTGAGCAGTTCTTC,CASSPSGVEQFF